Sequencing of this T cell receptor (beta chain) was carried out in a study of graft-versus-host responses after intestinal transplantation. Background on the study: Recipients uniformly received anti-thymocyte globulin induction, followed by tacrolimus and steroids for approximately 3 years.

The method was immunoSEQ multiplex PCR; TCRdb's version includes in-frame clones alone and lacks a portion of them. The data show approximately 94,000 clones, roughly 87% seen once. About this clone itself: The antigen is not known.

Trimming took 6 bases from V and 0 from J; bases not matched to a gene: 11. The CDR3 extends over 18 amino acids. CDR1 and CDR2 (germline): KGHSH, LQKENI. Overall study results and limits: Early post-transplant HvG declines tracked with peak circulating GvH clone levels.

The sequenced sample was unstimulated CD4+ T cells sorted from spleen or lymph node cells, obtained before transplant. The V call is TRBV18, the J call TRBJ2-6; 7 nucleotides match TRBD2. This receptor was taken from a human donor who was the organ donor for an intestinal transplant. The CDR3 here is CASSRAGEKSSGANVLTF. The CDR3, as DNA: TGTGCCAGCTCCAGGGCGGGGGAGAAGAGCTCTGGGGCCAACGTCCTGACTTTC.